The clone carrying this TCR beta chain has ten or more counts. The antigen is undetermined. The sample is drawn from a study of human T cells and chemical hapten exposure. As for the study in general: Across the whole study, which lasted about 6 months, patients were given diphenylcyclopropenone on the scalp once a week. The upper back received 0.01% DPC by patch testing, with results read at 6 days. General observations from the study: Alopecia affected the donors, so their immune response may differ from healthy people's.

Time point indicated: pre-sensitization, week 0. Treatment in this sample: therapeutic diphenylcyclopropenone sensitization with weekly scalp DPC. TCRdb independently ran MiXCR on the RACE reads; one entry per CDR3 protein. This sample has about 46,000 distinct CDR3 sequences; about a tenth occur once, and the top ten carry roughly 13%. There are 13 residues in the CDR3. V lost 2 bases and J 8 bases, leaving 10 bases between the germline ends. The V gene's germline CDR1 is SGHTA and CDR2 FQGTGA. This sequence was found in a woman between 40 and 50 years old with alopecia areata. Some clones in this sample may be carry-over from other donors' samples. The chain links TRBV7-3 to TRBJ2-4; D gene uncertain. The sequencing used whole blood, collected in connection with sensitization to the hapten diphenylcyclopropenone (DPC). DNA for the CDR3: TGTGCCAGCAGCTTAGACGGTCGGGACATTCAGTACTTC. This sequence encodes CASSLDGRDIQYF. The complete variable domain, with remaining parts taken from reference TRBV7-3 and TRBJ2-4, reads GAGVSQTPSNKVTEKGKYVELRCDPISGHTALYWYRQSLGQGPEFLIYFQGTGAADDSGLPNDRFFAVRPEGSVSTLKIQRTERGDSAVYLCASSLDGRDIQYFGAGTRLSVL.